The 23 T cell receptor beta chains in this list originate from one sample, sequenced in a study of CD8+CD57+ T cells in acquired aplastic anemia. All patients picked for sequencing had shown, by flow cytometry, an expansion of CD8+CD57+ cells. The study profiled TCR beta VDJ and CDR3 using genomic DNA as template. In TCRdb, the reads were re-called with MiXCR into one record per CDR3 protein. The sample shows a few hundred thousand distinct CDR3 sequences, about half of them seen only once. Material: sorted CD4+, CD8+, or CD8+CD57+ T cells (not recorded which) from PBMCs. All receptors come from a human donor with aplastic anemia.

The chain links TRBV6-6 to TRBJ2-7, with a tentative D call TRBD1 (6 bases). V lost 4 bases to trimming and J lost 2 bases, with 12 bases between them. This CDR3 spans 14 amino acids. CDR1 and CDR2 (germline): MNHNY, SVGAGI (reference sequence). CDR3 in DNA: TGTGCCAGCAGTTTACGGCAGGGGACCTACGAGCAGTACTTC. This sequence encodes CASSLRQGTYEQYF.

Notes on this clonotype: It is likely a read error, because the conserved phenylalanine at the end of the CDR3 is missing. The V gene is TRBV7-9, the J gene TRBJ2-5; maybe TRBD1 (6 bases). CDR1 and CDR2 from the germline V gene are SEHNR and FQNEAQ (reference sequence). V was pared by 4 bases and J by 0 bases, with 9 bases between. This CDR3 is 14 amino acids long. The CDR3 DNA follows: TGTGCCAGCAGCTCCAACAGGGACCAAGAGACCCAGTACCTC. It translates to CASSSNRDQETQYL.

The V call is TRBV19, the J call TRBJ1-1; no clear D. The germline V and J ends were trimmed by 1 base and 1 base, with 10 bases remaining between them. The CDR3 is made up of 15 amino acids. From germline, CDR1 is LNHDA and CDR2 SQIVND (reference sequence). The CDR3: CASSIAVSTNTEAFF. CDR3 sequence (DNA): TGTGCCAGTAGTATAGCGGTATCTACGAACACTGAAGCTTTCTTT.

The chain carries TRBV6-5 and TRBJ2-1; D perhaps matches TRBD2 (6 bases). Germline-derived CDR1 and CDR2 are MNHEY and SVGAGI. The CDR3 has 14 residues. V was shortened by 2 bases and J by 6 bases, with 11 bases between the two germline ends. The CDR3 region is CASSYKDGGNEQFF. The CDR3 nucleotides read TGTGCCAGCAGTTACAAGGACGGGGGCAATGAGCAGTTCTTC.

This clonotype was counted only a few times. The J gene is TRBJ1-1, the V gene TRBV2, with D hard to call. V was pared by 2 bases and J by 4 bases, with 5 bases between. The germline gives CDR1 SNHLY, CDR2 FYNNEI. This CDR3 is built from 12 residues. This CDR3 reads CASSERATEAFF. CDR3 DNA: TGTGCCAGCAGTGAAAGGGCCACTGAAGCTTTCTTT.

On this clonotype: The junction departs from the called germline gene at one end, perhaps through a read error. V and J are TRBV28 and TRBJ2-1; 8 bases line up with TRBD1. The length of the CDR3 is 15 residues. Germline CDR1 MDHEN, CDR2 SYDVKM. The CDR3 region has the DNA TGTGCCAGCAGTTTAAGGTCGATCGGGGGACAGGACGAAGACTTC. As protein: CASSLRSIGGQDEDF.

CDR3 sequence reads: CAISESQGDGNTIYF. The CDR3 DNA follows: TGTGCCATCAGTGAGTCTCAGGGGGACGGAAACACCATATATTTT. The chain couples TRBV10-3 to TRBJ1-3; the match to TRBD1 covers 7 bases. The CDR3 length is 15 residues. Germline CDR1 reads ENHRY; CDR2 reads SYGVKD. V lost 0 bases to trimming and J lost 4 bases; unmatched junction nucleotides: 3.

In this sample, this clonotype turned up once. This sequence joins TRBV20-1 and TRBJ2-1, with 12 bases matching TRBD2. CDR3 length: 16 amino acids. Germline CDR1 is DFQATT and CDR2 is SNEGSKA (reference sequence). V shed 3 bases, J shed 8 bases, and the junction held 11 bases outside the gene matches. DNA of the CDR3: TGCAGTGCTAGCTGGCTAGCGGGGGGGACACGGGATGAGCAGTTCTTC. Translating it yields CSASWLAGGTRDEQFF.

This clonotype was counted at least ten times. The rearrangement uses TRBV7-6 and TRBJ1-6; 9 positions match TRBD1. The CDR3 covers 15 residues. The V gene end was trimmed by 5 bases and the J gene end by 7 bases; junction bases not matched to a gene: 6. CDR1 and CDR2 (germline): SGHVS, FNYEAQ. CDR3 nucleotides: TGTGCCAGCAGCACCCGACAGGGGGACAATTCACCCCTCCACTTT. Its translation is CASSTRQGDNSPLHF.

J is TRBJ1-1 and V is TRBV24-1; D is unresolved. The germline V and J ends were trimmed by 3 bases and 8 bases, with 6 bases remaining between them. Germline CDR1 and CDR2: KGHDR and SFDVKD. This CDR3 has 11 residues. CDR3 residues: CATSDKEEAFF. In DNA, the CDR3 is TGTGCCACCAGTGATAAGGAAGAAGCTTTCTTT.

The chain has TRBV24-1 and TRBJ2-3, with 7 positions matching TRBD1. The CDR3 totals 15 residues. V was clipped by 7 bases and J by 11 bases; unmatched bases: 17. Germline V gene sequence: CDR1 KGHDR, CDR2 SFDVKD. The CDR3 here is CATSGDSQGYNEQYF. The CDR3 nucleotides read TGTGCCACCAGCGGGGACAGTCAGGGGTATAATGAGCAGTATTTT.

Ten or more counts support this clonotype. V is TRBV5-1 and J is TRBJ2-1; perhaps TRBD2 as D (6 bases). The CDR3 is made up of 13 amino acids. The V and J ends lost 2 bases and 5 bases respectively, with 8 bases between them. Germline-derived CDR1 and CDR2 are SGHRS and YFSETQ. Here the CDR3 DNA reads TGCGCCAGCAGCTTCGGGGGAAACAATGAGCAGTTCTTC. This codes for CASSFGGNNEQFF. Combining the CDR3 with reference TRBV5-1 and TRBJ2-1 gives the whole variable domain KAGVTQTPRYLIKTRGQQVTLSCSPISGHRSVSWYQQTPGQGLQFLFEYFSETQRNKGNFPGRFSGRQFSNSRSEMNVSTLELGDSALYLCASSFGGNNEQFFGPGTRLTVL.

The rearrangement links TRBV20-1 to TRBJ2-3; no firm D call. Germline CDR1 is DFQATT and CDR2 is SNEGSKA (reference sequence). Trimming left V 2 bases short and J 2 bases short, with 5 bases between. CDR3 length: 12 residues. CDR3 nucleotide sequence: TGCAGTGCTAGACTCCTCACAGATACGCAGTATTTT. Its translation: CSARLLTDTQYF.

This clonotype was detected once. V is TRBV25-1 and J is TRBJ1-2; D not certain. V gave up 6 bases and J gave up 5 bases, with 13 bases separating them. The CDR3 totals 13 residues. Germline loops: CDR1 MGHDK, CDR2 SYGVNS. The CDR3 sequence is CASSLDATYGYTF. Here the CDR3 DNA reads TGTGCCAGCAGCTTAGACGCGACTTATGGCTACACCTTC.

This clonotype appeared many times. The rearrangement links TRBV5-5 to TRBJ2-2; TRBD2 might be the D (7 bases). The CDR3 has 16 amino acids. V was shortened by 0 bases and J by 3 bases, with 12 bases between the two germline ends. Germline V gene data show CDR1 as SGHKS and CDR2 as YYEKEE (reference sequence). This CDR3 is CASSLARGLDTGELFF. CDR3 sequence (DNA): TGTGCCAGCAGCTTGGCGCGGGGGCTCGACACCGGGGAGCTGTTTTTT.

This clonotype was seen many times. CDR3 nucleotide sequence: TGTGCCAGCAGTCCTAGTGGGCCGCAGAGTGAGCAGTTCTTC. Amino acids: CASSPSGPQSEQFF. V usage is TRBV12-3 or TRBV12-4 and J usage is TRBJ2-1; D is ambiguous. V lost 5 bases and J lost 9, with 17 bases in between. The length of the CDR3 is 14 residues.

CDR3 in DNA: TGCAGTGCTAGGACTAGCGTAACTAGCACAGATACGCAGTATTTT. Protein sequence: CSARTSVTSTDTQYF. The chain joins TRBV20-1 to TRBJ2-3, with 8 bases fitting TRBD2. V lost 3 bases and J lost 0; bases outside the gene matches: 5. The CDR3 runs 15 residues. Germline V gene data show CDR1 as DFQATT and CDR2 as SNEGSKA (reference sequence).

The J gene is TRBJ2-3, the V gene TRBV12-3 or TRBV12-4, with D perhaps TRBD1 (6 bases). The V end lost 4 bases, the J end lost 1 base, and 15 bases lay between the germline ends. There are 16 residues in the CDR3. The CDR3 is CASSSGAVWGTDTQYF. In nucleotides, the CDR3 is TGTGCCAGCAGTTCAGGGGCAGTCTGGGGCACAGATACGCAGTATTTT.

This clonotype was found many times. The genes are TRBV4-1 and TRBJ1-2; D ambiguous. The CDR3 is 13 amino acids. The germline V and J ends were trimmed by 1 base and 4 bases, with 7 bases remaining between them. CDR1 and CDR2 from the germline V gene are MGHRA and YSYEKL. DNA of the CDR3: TGCGCCAGCAGCCAAGGTGGCATCTATGGCTACACCTTC. It is translated as CASSQGGIYGYTF.

This clonotype has at least ten counts. The chain couples TRBV2 to TRBJ1-4; possible D gene TRBD1, 6 bases. This CDR3 spans 20 amino acids. V shed 5 bases and J shed 3 bases, with 28 bases lying between them. Germline V gene sequence: CDR1 SNHLY, CDR2 FYNNEI. Here the CDR3 reads CASSNPTGPGAGGANEKLFF. CDR3 sequence (DNA): TGTGCCAGCAGTAACCCGACAGGCCCAGGAGCCGGGGGAGCTAATGAAAAACTGTTTTTT.

V and J are TRBV7-9 and TRBJ1-6; no definite D call. Germline CDR1 and CDR2: SEHNR and FQNEAQ (reference sequence). Trimming removed 5 bases at V and 6 bases at J, with 8 bases between. The CDR3 has 13 residues. The DNA for the CDR3 is TGTGCCAGCAGCGAAGGCGTTAATTCACCCCTCCACTTT. This codes for CASSEGVNSPLHF.

This clonotype was seen repeatedly, ten times or more. The genes are TRBV6-6 and TRBJ1-5; D is ambiguous. Germline CDR1 and CDR2: MNHNY and SVGAGI (reference sequence). The CDR3 totals 14 residues. V gave up 0 bases and J gave up 6 bases, with 9 bases separating them. The CDR3: CASSYSRSVQPQHF. For the CDR3, the DNA is TGTGCCAGCAGTTACTCTCGGTCTGTTCAGCCCCAGCATTTT.

This clonotype appeared many times. CDR3: CASSLLWGRPGELGTTQYF. The CDR3 region has the DNA TGCGCCAGCAGCTTGCTGTGGGGGCGGCCAGGAGAACTAGGGACGACCCAGTACTTC. V gene TRBV5-1 combines with J gene TRBJ2-5, with a possible D match to TRBD1 (6 bases). With 1 base removed from V and 7 bases from J, the gap between germline ends came to 29 bases. The CDR3 covers 19 residues. The germline V gene has CDR1 SGHRS and CDR2 YFSETQ.